The sequence of this T cell receptor beta chain was determined in a study of siplizumab effects on memory and regulatory T cells. Study-level findings and limits: Unstimulated subsets contained matches for only a minor fraction of alloreactive clones. Siplizumab gave mappable alloreactive CD4+ clones an average Treg-derived fraction of about 72%, against roughly 30% in controls. Phenotypic classification as naive or memory proved unattainable for roughly 75-97% of proliferating CD4+ or CD8+ clones. Unstimulated naive T cells seemed to show more diversity than memory cells did, and they also seemed to be among the major contributors to the alloresponse.

Clones were sequenced by immunoSEQ multiplex PCR, and TCRdb holds only the in-frame ones, with some missing. The table lists 85,000 to 130,000 clones, about 94% of them singletons. About this clone itself: Its target is unknown.

Germline lookup yields CDR1 SQVTM and CDR2 ANQGSEA. The CDR3 runs 12 residues. The V gene lost 4 bases and the J gene lost 5 bases, with 11 bases spanning the gap. This clonotype was obtained from a human donor in good health. This chain joins TRBV29-1 and TRBJ2-5; D is ambiguous. The specimen was Tregs sorted from blood. CDR3 bases: TGCAGCGTTGTGCTGACCTCCGAGACCCAGTACTTC. It encodes CSVVLTSETQYF.